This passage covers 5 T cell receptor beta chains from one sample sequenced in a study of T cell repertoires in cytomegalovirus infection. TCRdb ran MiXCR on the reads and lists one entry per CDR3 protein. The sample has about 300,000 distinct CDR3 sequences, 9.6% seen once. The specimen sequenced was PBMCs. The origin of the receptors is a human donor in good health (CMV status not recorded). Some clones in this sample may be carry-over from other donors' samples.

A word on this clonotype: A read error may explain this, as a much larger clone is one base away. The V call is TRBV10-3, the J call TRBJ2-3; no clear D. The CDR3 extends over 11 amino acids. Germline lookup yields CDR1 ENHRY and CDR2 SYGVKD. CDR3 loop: CAFSAEDTQYF. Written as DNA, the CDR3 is TGTGCCTTCAGTGCGGAAGATACGCAGTATTTT.

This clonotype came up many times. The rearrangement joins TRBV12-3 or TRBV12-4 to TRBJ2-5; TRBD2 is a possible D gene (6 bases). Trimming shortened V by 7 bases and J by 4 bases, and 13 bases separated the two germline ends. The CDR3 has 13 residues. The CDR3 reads CASNPYGGETQYF. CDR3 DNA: TGTGCCAGCAACCCTTACGGGGGAGAGACCCAGTACTTC.

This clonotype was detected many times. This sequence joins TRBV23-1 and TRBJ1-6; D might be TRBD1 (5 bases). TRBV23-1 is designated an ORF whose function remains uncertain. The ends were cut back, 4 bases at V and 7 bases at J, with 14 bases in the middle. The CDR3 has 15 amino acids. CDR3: CASSPVGGTNSPLHF. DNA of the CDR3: TGCGCCAGCAGTCCAGTCGGAGGGACCAATTCACCCCTCCACTTT.

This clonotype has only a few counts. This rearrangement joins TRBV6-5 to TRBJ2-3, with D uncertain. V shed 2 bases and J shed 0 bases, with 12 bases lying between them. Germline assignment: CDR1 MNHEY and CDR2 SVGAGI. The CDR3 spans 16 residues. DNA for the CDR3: TGTGCCAGCAGTTACCTGGGGATGACTAGCACAGATACGCAGTATTTT. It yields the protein CASSYLGMTSTDTQYF.

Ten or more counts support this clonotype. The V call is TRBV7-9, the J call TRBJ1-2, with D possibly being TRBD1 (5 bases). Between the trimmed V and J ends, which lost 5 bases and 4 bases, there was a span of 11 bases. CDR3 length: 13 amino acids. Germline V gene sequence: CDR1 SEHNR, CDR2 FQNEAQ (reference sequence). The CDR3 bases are TGTGCCAGCAGCCCTGACAGTGCCTATGGCTACACCTTC. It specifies CASSPDSAYGYTF.